A selection of T cell receptor beta chains follows, all from one sample in a study of regulatory T cells in long-lasting Graves disease. TCRdb recomputed calls from the multiplex PCR reads with MiXCR, one row per CDR3 protein. The sample comprises some 250,000 distinct CDR3 sequences, about 17% of which are singletons, and about 15% rests with the top ten. Another study also made use of these data, one on T cells in Graves' hyperthyroidism and ophthalmopathy.

The source was peripheral blood mononuclear cells (PBMCs), collected at new diagnosis, from a patient treated with antithyroid drugs. The receptors here all came from a woman aged 25 to 39 with Graves disease. CDR3s include the opening cysteine and the closing phenylalanine or tryptophan. Each record gives: V gene, J gene, clone size, D gene, CDR3 DNA, CDR3 protein. The D gene is left open where the match is weak. The size entry is marked missing in some rows and otherwise reads once, few, many or a size class.

V gene: TRBV7-2
J gene: TRBJ2-7
clone size: many
D gene: -
CDR3 DNA: TGTGCCAGCAACCCGTCGGAGAGGCACTACGAGCAGTACTTC
CDR3 protein: CASNPSERHYEQYF

V gene: TRBV6-9
J gene: TRBJ2-1
clone size: -
D gene: TRBD1
CDR3 DNA: TGTGCCAGCAGTTACACCGGGACAGGGGTTTTTGATGAGCAGTTCTTC
CDR3 protein: CASSYTGTGVFDEQFF

V gene: TRBV6-2/TRBV6-3
J gene: TRBJ1-1
clone size: many
D gene: -
CDR3 DNA: TGTGCCAGCAACAGACAGAACATGAACACTGAAGCTTTCTTT
CDR3 protein: CASNRQNMNTEAFF

V gene: TRBV4-1
J gene: TRBJ1-3
clone size: -
D gene: -
CDR3 DNA: TGCGCCAGCAGCCAAAGGGGCGGACAGAGCTCTGGAAACACCATATATTTT
CDR3 protein: CASSQRGGQSSGNTIYF

V gene: TRBV19
J gene: TRBJ1-1
clone size: -
D gene: -
CDR3 DNA: TGTGCCAGTAGTTCCCCTGAGACAGTCCTGGGTACTGAAGCTTTCTTT
CDR3 protein: CASSSPETVLGTEAFF

V gene: TRBV5-1
J gene: TRBJ1-1
clone size: many
D gene: TRBD1
CDR3 DNA: TGCGCCAGCGCAGAGACAGGGGAGCGCACTGAAGCTTTCTTT
CDR3 protein: CASAETGERTEAFF

V gene: TRBV9
J gene: TRBJ2-1
clone size: many
D gene: -
CDR3 DNA: TGTGCCAGCAGCGTAGAGCCGGACAGCTCCTACAATGAGCAGTTCTTC
CDR3 protein: CASSVEPDSSYNEQFF

V gene: TRBV13
J gene: TRBJ2-1
clone size: -
D gene: TRBD2
CDR3 DNA: TGTGCCAGCAGCGACCCTAGCGGGGGGTCTAATGAGCAGTTCTTC
CDR3 protein: CASSDPSGGSNEQFF

V gene: TRBV3-1
J gene: TRBJ2-7
clone size: many
D gene: TRBD1
CDR3 DNA: TGTGCCAGCAGCCGCGTCCTGGACAGGGACTACGAGCAGTACTTC
CDR3 protein: CASSRVLDRDYEQYF

V gene: TRBV20-1
J gene: TRBJ1-5
clone size: -
D gene: -
CDR3 DNA: TGCAGTGCTAGAGCTTGGACGGCGTCTAGCGAGCCCCAGCATTTT
CDR3 protein: CSARAWTASSEPQHF

V gene: TRBV2
J gene: TRBJ1-2
clone size: many
D gene: -
CDR3 DNA: TGTGCCAGCAGCCCTCGGCGGGACTTATATGGCTACACCTTC
CDR3 protein: CASSPRRDLYGYTF

V gene: TRBV6-1
J gene: TRBJ2-2
clone size: many
D gene: -
CDR3 DNA: TGTGCCAGCACACTACAGGGGAACACCGGGGAGCTGTTTTTT
CDR3 protein: CASTLQGNTGELFF

V gene: TRBV5-4
J gene: TRBJ2-5
clone size: many
D gene: -
CDR3 DNA: TGTGCCAGCAGCTTGTACCCAGTCCAAGAGACCCAGTACTTC
CDR3 protein: CASSLYPVQETQYF

V gene: TRBV9
J gene: TRBJ2-2
clone size: many
D gene: -
CDR3 DNA: TGTGCCAGCAGAGAAATGGATCTGGGCACCGGGGAGCTGTTTTTT
CDR3 protein: CASREMDLGTGELFF

V gene: TRBV7-9
J gene: TRBJ2-7
clone size: few
D gene: TRBD1
CDR3 DNA: TGTGCCAGCGGCTTAGAGGAGGACAGGGTGGATTACGAGCAGTACTTC
CDR3 protein: CASGLEEDRVDYEQYF

V gene: TRBV11-2
J gene: TRBJ2-2
clone size: many
D gene: TRBD2
CDR3 DNA: TGTGCCAGCAGGCGAATTCAAGCGGGGGACACCGGGGAGCTGTTTTTT
CDR3 protein: CASRRIQAGDTGELFF

V gene: TRBV20-1
J gene: TRBJ2-2
clone size: -
D gene: -
CDR3 DNA: TGCAGTGCTAGAGATACAGGGCCCACCGGGGAGCTGTTTTTT
CDR3 protein: CSARDTGPTGELFF

V gene: TRBV7-2
J gene: TRBJ1-5
clone size: -
D gene: TRBD1
CDR3 DNA: TGTGCCAGCAGCTCGACAGGGAACCGTCAGCCCCAGCATTTT
CDR3 protein: CASSSTGNRQPQHF

V gene: TRBV19
J gene: TRBJ1-5
clone size: few
D gene: -
CDR3 DNA: TGTGCCAGTACCCGCGACAGGTTTGGCAATCAGCCCCAGCATTTT
CDR3 protein: CASTRDRFGNQPQHF

V gene: TRBV3-1
J gene: TRBJ1-6
clone size: many
D gene: -
CDR3 DNA: TGTGCCAGCAGCCAAGAGACGGGGGGAGGCCTTAATTCACCCCTCCACTTT
CDR3 protein: CASSQETGGGLNSPLHF

V gene: TRBV5-5
J gene: TRBJ2-2
clone size: many
D gene: -
CDR3 DNA: TGTGCCAGCAGCCCCGCACCCCAGGGGTTTATCGGGGAGCTGTTTTTT
CDR3 protein: CASSPAPQGFIGELFF

V gene: TRBV12-3/TRBV12-4
J gene: TRBJ1-1
clone size: many
D gene: TRBD1
CDR3 DNA: TGTGCCAGCAGGGGGACAGGGTCGAACACTGAAGCTTTCTTT
CDR3 protein: CASRGTGSNTEAFF

V gene: TRBV12-5
J gene: TRBJ1-1
clone size: many
D gene: TRBD1
CDR3 DNA: TGTGCTAGTGGTTTGGGACAGGGGGCCCCTGAAGCTTTCTTT
CDR3 protein: CASGLGQGAPEAFF

V gene: TRBV10-2
J gene: TRBJ1-6
clone size: -
D gene: -
CDR3 DNA: TGCGCCAGCAGTGAGGCAGGACACGGTTCACCCCTCCACTTT
CDR3 protein: CASSEAGHGSPLHF

V gene: TRBV12-3/TRBV12-4
J gene: TRBJ1-2
clone size: -
D gene: TRBD1
CDR3 DNA: TGTGCCAGCAGTAAGGGACAGACTAACTATGGCTACACCTTC
CDR3 protein: CASSKGQTNYGYTF

V gene: TRBV4-2
J gene: TRBJ2-7
clone size: many
D gene: TRBD1
CDR3 DNA: TGTGCCAGCAGCCAAGATCTGGACAGGGTCTCCTACGAGCAGTACTTC
CDR3 protein: CASSQDLDRVSYEQYF

V gene: TRBV5-6
J gene: TRBJ2-7
clone size: many
D gene: TRBD1
CDR3 DNA: TGTGCCAGCAGCCGATACGGGACAGGGGCCTACGAGCAGTACTTC
CDR3 protein: CASSRYGTGAYEQYF

V gene: TRBV20-1
J gene: TRBJ1-2
clone size: many
D gene: -
CDR3 DNA: TGCAGTGCGGGACTGCCAACACCTTTCTATGGCTACACCTTC
CDR3 protein: CSAGLPTPFYGYTF

V gene: TRBV20-1
J gene: TRBJ1-5
clone size: many
D gene: -
CDR3 DNA: TGCAGTGCGGGGGCAGGGACTCAGCCCCAGCATTTT
CDR3 protein: CSAGAGTQPQHF

V gene: TRBV29-1
J gene: TRBJ2-7
clone size: many
D gene: TRBD1
CDR3 DNA: TGCAGCTTCGGGACAGGGTCCTACGAGCAGTACTTC
CDR3 protein: CSFGTGSYEQYF

V gene: TRBV24-1
J gene: TRBJ2-3
clone size: many
D gene: TRBD2
CDR3 DNA: TGTGCCACCAGTGGAACTAGCGGGGGGACGAGCACAGATACGCAGTATTTT
CDR3 protein: CATSGTSGGTSTDTQYF

V gene: TRBV9
J gene: TRBJ2-1
clone size: -
D gene: TRBD2
CDR3 DNA: TGTGCCAGCAGCGCCCACGGACTAGCGGGGGGGCTTTACAATGAGCAGTTCTTC
CDR3 protein: CASSAHGLAGGLYNEQFF

V gene: TRBV12-5
J gene: TRBJ1-5
clone size: many
D gene: -
CDR3 DNA: TGTGCTAGTGGTTCCCCGTCGGGGCCCCAGCATTTT
CDR3 protein: CASGSPSGPQHF

V gene: TRBV5-1
J gene: TRBJ2-7
clone size: many
D gene: -
CDR3 DNA: TGCGCCAGCAGCTTACTAGGGTACACCTACGAGCAGTACTTC
CDR3 protein: CASSLLGYTYEQYF

V gene: TRBV4-1
J gene: TRBJ1-2
clone size: many
D gene: -
CDR3 DNA: TGCGCCAGCAGCCAAGATGGGTTATCGGCTCTCTATGGCTACACCTTC
CDR3 protein: CASSQDGLSALYGYTF

V gene: TRBV6-5
J gene: TRBJ1-5
clone size: many
D gene: TRBD1
CDR3 DNA: TGTGCCAGCAGTTACCGGGACAGTTATAGCAATCAGCCCCAGCATTTT
CDR3 protein: CASSYRDSYSNQPQHF

V gene: TRBV7-9
J gene: TRBJ2-3
clone size: -
D gene: -
CDR3 DNA: TGTGCCAGCAGCTTAATGTGGGGCACAGATACGCAGTATTTT
CDR3 protein: CASSLMWGTDTQYF

V gene: TRBV10-3
J gene: TRBJ2-1
clone size: many
D gene: TRBD2
CDR3 DNA: TGTGCCATCAGTGAGTCTGGGCGGGGGGACAATGAGCAGTTCTTC
CDR3 protein: CAISESGRGDNEQFF

V gene: TRBV6-1
J gene: TRBJ1-2
clone size: many
D gene: -
CDR3 DNA: TGTGCCAGCAGCGAATCCCAGGCAGATGGCTACACCTTC
CDR3 protein: CASSESQADGYTF

V gene: TRBV7-9
J gene: TRBJ1-2
clone size: many
D gene: -
CDR3 DNA: TGTGCCAGCAGCTTAGCCCTCCAGAACTATGGCTACACCTTC
CDR3 protein: CASSLALQNYGYTF

V gene: TRBV5-1
J gene: TRBJ1-5
clone size: many
D gene: -
CDR3 DNA: TGCGCCAGCAGCCTGTCGGGGTCAAGCAATCAGCCCCAGCATTTT
CDR3 protein: CASSLSGSSNQPQHF